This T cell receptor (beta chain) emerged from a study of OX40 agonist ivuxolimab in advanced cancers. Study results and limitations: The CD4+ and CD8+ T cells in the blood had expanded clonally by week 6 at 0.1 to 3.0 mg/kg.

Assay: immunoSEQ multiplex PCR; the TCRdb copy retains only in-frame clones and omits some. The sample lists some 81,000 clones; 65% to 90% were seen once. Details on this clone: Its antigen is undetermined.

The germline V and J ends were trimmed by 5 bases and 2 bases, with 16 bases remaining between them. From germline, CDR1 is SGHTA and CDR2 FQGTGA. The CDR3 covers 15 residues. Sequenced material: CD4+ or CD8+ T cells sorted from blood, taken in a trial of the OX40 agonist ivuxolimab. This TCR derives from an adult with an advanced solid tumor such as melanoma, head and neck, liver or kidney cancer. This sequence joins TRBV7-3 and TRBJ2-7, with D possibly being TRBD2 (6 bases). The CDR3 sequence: CASSTDWGVTYEQYF. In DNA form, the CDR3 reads TGTGCCAGCAGCACCGACTGGGGGGTTACCTACGAGCAGTACTTC.